The T cell receptor beta chain described here comes from a study of OX40 agonist ivuxolimab in advanced cancers. About the study: An anti-OX40 (CD134) antibody with agonistic activity, ivuxolimab, was administered to patients. While on treatment, patients had intravenous ivuxolimab at 0.01 to 10 mg/kg every 2 weeks. Findings of the study overall: Among the lowest peripheral clonal expansion occurred in 0.1-3.0 mg/kg partial responders.

This clone was picked up one time. Its antigen is still unknown. CDR1 MNHEY and CDR2 SMNVEV come from the germline V gene (reference sequence). The CDR3 length is 14 residues. V was cut by 1 base and J by 8 bases, with 12 bases left in between. TCRdb's table, derived via immunoSEQ multiplex PCR, lists solely in-frame clones and lacks some. The sample carries tens of thousands of clones, roughly 84% recorded once. The sequence came from an adult with an advanced solid tumor such as melanoma, head and neck, liver or kidney cancer. This sample comprised CD4+ or CD8+ T cells sorted from blood, obtained in a trial of the OX40 agonist ivuxolimab. The J gene is TRBJ1-5, the V gene TRBV27; no definite D call. The CDR3 bases are TGTGCCAGCAGTTTATTCCCCGGGAGGAAGCCCCAGCATTTT. Protein product: CASSLFPGRKPQHF.